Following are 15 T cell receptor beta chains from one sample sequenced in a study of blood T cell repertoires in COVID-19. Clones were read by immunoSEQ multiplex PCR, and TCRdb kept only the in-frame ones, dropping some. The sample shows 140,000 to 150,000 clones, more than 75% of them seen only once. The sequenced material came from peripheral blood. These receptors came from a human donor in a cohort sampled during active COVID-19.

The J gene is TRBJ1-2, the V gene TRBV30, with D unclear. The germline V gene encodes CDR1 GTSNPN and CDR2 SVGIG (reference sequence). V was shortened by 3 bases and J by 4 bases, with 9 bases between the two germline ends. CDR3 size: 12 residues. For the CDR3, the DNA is TGTGCCTGGAGACGAGGAACCTATGGCTACACCTTC. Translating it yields CAWRRGTYGYTF.

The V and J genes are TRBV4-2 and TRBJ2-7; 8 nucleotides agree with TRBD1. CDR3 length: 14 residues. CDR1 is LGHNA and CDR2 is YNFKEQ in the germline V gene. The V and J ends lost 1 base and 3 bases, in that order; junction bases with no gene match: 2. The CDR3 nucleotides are TGTGCCAGCAGCCAAGGGACAGGGTTCTACGAGCAGTACTTC. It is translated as CASSQGTGFYEQYF.

Written as DNA, the CDR3 is TGTGCCAGTAGTTTTAGCGGGGAGCCTCACAATGAGCAGTTCTTC. Translated: CASSFSGEPHNEQFF. The chain carries TRBV19 and TRBJ2-1; 8 nucleotides line up with TRBD2. The CDR3 covers 15 residues. Trimming removed 5 bases from V and 5 bases from J; junction bases left unmatched: 8. The V gene's germline CDR1 is LNHDA and CDR2 SQIVND (reference sequence). The entire variable domain, with the rest obtained from reference TRBV19 and TRBJ2-1, is as follows: DGGITQSPKYLFRKEGQNVTLSCEQNLNHDAMYWYRQDPGQGLRLIYYSQIVNDFQKGDIAEGYSVSREKKESFPLTVTSAQKNPTAFYLCASSFSGEPHNEQFFGPGTRLTVL.

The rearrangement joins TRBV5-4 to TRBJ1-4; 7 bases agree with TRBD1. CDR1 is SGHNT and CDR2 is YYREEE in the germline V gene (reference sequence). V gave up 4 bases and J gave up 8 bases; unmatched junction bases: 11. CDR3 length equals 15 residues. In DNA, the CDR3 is TGTGCCAGCAGCCCTTCCCAGGGGGGATCGGAAAAACTGTTTTTT. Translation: CASSPSQGGSEKLFF.

DNA for the CDR3: TGTGCCAGCAGCTCAGGGGGCCGCTACGAGCAGTACTTC. Protein: CASSSGGRYEQYF. V usage is TRBV5-4 and J usage is TRBJ2-7, with 8 positions matching TRBD1. This CDR3 region has 13 residues. V shed 3 bases, J shed 3 bases, and the junction held 2 bases outside the gene matches. Germline V CDR1 and CDR2: SGHNT, YYREEE (reference sequence).

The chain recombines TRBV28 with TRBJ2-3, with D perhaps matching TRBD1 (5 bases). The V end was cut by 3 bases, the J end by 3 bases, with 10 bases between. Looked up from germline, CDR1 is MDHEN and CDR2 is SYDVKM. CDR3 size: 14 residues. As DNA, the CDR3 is TGTGCCAGCAGTTTTCCAGGGATGACAGATACGCAGTATTTT. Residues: CASSFPGMTDTQYF.

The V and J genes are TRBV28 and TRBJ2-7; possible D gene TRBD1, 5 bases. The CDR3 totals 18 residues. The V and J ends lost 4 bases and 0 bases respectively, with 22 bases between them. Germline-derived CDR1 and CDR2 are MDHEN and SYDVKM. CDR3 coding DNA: TGTGCCAGCAGTTCACCCCCAGGGTCCATTAAGAGCTCCTACGAGCAGTACTTC. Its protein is CASSSPPGSIKSSYEQYF.

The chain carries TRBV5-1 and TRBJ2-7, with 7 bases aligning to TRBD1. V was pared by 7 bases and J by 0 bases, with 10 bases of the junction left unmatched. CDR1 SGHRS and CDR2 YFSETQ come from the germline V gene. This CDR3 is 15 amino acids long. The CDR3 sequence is CASSPGTANSYEQYV. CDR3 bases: TGCGCCAGCTCCCCCGGGACAGCTAACTCCTACGAGCAGTACGTC.

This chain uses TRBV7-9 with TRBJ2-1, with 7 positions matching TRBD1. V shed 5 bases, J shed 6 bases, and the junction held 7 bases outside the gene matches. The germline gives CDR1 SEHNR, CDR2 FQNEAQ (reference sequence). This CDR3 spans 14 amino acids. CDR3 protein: CASSLRRQGNEQFF. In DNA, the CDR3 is TGTGCCAGCAGCCTACGTCGACAGGGCAATGAGCAGTTCTTC.

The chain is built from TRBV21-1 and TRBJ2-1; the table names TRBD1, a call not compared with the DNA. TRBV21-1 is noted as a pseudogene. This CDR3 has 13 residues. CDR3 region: CASSTPGQNEQFF. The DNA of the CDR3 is TGTGCCAGCAGCACACCGGGACAAAATGAGCAGTTCTTC.

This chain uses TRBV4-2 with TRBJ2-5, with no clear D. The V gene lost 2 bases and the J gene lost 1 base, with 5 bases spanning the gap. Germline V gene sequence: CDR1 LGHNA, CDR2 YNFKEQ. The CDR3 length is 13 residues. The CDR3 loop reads CASSQLAQETQYF. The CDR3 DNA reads TGTGCCAGCAGCCAATTAGCCCAAGAGACCCAGTACTTC.

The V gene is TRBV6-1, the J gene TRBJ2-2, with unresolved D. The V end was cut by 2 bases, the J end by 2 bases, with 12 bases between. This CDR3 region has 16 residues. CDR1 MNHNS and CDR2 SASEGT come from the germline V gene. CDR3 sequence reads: CASSELAGYNTGELFF. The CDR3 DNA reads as TGTGCCAGCAGTGAACTGGCAGGTTATAACACCGGGGAGCTGTTTTTT.

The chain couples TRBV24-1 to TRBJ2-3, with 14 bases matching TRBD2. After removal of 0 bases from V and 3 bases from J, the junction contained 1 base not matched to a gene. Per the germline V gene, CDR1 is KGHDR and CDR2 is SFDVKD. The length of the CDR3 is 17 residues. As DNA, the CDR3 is TGTGCCACCAGTGATTTGCGGACTAGCGGGAGGACAGATACGCAGTATTTT. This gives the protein CATSDLRTSGRTDTQYF.

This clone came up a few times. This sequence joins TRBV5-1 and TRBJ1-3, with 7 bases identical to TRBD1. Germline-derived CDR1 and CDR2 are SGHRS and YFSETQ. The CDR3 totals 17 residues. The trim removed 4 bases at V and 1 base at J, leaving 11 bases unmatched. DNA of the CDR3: TGCGCCAGCAGCCCAGGGGTAGGGGGCCGGTCTGGAAACACCATATATTTT. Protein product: CASSPGVGGRSGNTIYF.

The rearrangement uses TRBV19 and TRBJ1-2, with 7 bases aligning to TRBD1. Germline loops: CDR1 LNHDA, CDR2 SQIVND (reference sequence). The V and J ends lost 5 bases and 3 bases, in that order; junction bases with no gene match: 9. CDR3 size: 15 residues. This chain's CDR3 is CASSSMTGLDYGYTF. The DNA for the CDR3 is TGTGCCAGTAGTTCCATGACAGGGTTGGACTATGGCTACACCTTC.